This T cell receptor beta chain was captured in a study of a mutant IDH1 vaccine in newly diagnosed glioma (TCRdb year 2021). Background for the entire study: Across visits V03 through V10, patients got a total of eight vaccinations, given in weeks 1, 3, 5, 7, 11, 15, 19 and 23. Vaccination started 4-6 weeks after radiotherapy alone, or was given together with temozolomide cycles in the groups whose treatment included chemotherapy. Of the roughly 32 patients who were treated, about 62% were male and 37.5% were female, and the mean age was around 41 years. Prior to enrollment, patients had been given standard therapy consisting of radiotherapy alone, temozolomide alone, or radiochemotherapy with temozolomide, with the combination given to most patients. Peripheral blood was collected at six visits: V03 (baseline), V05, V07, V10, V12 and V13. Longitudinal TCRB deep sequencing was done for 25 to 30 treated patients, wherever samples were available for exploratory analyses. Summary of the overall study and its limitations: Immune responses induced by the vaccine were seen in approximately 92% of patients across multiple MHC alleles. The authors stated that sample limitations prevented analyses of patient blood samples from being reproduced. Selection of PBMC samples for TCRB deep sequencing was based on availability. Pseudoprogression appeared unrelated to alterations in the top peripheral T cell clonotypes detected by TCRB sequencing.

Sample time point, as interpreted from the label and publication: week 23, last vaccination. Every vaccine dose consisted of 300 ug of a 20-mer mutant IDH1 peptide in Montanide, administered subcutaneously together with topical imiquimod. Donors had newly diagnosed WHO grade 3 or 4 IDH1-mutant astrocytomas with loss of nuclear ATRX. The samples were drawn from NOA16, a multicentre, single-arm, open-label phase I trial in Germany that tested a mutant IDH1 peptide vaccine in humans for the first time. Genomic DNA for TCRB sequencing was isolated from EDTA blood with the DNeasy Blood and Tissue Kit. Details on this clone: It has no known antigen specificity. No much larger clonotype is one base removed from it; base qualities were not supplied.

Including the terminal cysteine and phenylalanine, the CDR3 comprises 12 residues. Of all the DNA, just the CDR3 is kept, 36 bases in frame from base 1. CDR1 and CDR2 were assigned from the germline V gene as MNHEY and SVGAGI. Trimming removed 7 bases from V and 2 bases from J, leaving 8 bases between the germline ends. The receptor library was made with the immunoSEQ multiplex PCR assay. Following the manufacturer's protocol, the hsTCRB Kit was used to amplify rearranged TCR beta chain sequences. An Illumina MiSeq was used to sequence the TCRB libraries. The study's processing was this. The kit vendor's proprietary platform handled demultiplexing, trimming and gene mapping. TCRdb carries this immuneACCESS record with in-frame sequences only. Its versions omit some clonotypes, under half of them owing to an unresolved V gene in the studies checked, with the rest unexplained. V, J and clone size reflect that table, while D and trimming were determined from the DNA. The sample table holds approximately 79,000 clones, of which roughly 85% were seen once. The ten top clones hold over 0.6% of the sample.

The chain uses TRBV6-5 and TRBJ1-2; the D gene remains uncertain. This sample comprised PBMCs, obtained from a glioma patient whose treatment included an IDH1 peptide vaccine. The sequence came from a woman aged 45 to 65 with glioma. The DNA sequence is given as TGTGCCAGCAAGGAGAGGAACTATGGCTACACCTTC. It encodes CASKERNYGYTF.